The 26 T cell receptor beta chains reported below all come from one sample, sequenced in a study of blood T cell repertoires in COVID-19. Some clones are missing from TCRdb's copy, which holds only in-frame ones; the method was immunoSEQ multiplex PCR. The sample has approximately 240,000 clones, about 90% seen once. The sequencing input was PBMCs or T cells enriched from blood (not recorded which). Source of these receptors: a woman in her twenties or thirties with acute COVID-19.

The chain is built from TRBV5-1 and TRBJ2-5; D gene ambiguous. The V and J ends lost 0 bases and 0 bases respectively, with 6 bases between them. The CDR3 consists of 14 residues. Germline CDR1 SGHRS, CDR2 YFSETQ. The CDR3 DNA is TGCGCCAGCAGCTTGGATGCGGACCAAGAGACCCAGTACTTC. Amino acids: CASSLDADQETQYF.

V is TRBV19 and J is TRBJ2-4, with 8 positions matching TRBD2. After removal of 5 bases from V and 2 bases from J, the junction contained 2 bases not matched to a gene. Germline CDR1 is LNHDA and CDR2 is SQIVND (reference sequence). The CDR3 length is 14 residues. Here the CDR3 DNA reads TGTGCCAGTAGTCCGGGGGGGACCAAAAACATTCAGTACTTC. Translated: CASSPGGTKNIQYF.

The genes are TRBV6-2 or TRBV6-3 and TRBJ2-6; 7 bases match TRBD1. CDR1 MNHEY and CDR2 SVGEGT come from the germline V gene. After removal of 6 bases from V and 2 bases from J, the junction contained 7 bases not matched to a gene. This CDR3 has 16 amino acids. As DNA, the CDR3 is TGTGCCAGCAGCGGAGACAGGGAGCCTGGGGCCAACGTCCTGACTTTC. Translating gives CASSGDREPGANVLTF.

This clone occurred once. CDR3 sequence: CASKDRVDQPQHF. In nucleotides, the CDR3 is TGTGCCAGTAAGGACAGGGTGGACCAGCCCCAGCATTTT. The rearrangement uses TRBV19 and TRBJ1-5; 8 bases line up with TRBD1. Trimming cost V 7 bases and J 7 bases; bases outside gene matches: 6. Germline CDR1 LNHDA, CDR2 SQIVND (reference sequence). There are 13 residues in the CDR3.

Ten or more counts support this clone. As DNA, the CDR3 is TGTGCCAGCTCACCATACAGGGATAATTCACCCCTCCACTTT. Translation: CASSPYRDNSPLHF. The gene calls are TRBV18 and TRBJ1-6; maybe TRBD1 (6 bases). The CDR3 contains 14 residues. Per germline, CDR1 KGHSH and CDR2 LQKENI. V was shortened by 2 bases and J by 5 bases, with 7 bases between the two germline ends. Supplemented by reference TRBV18 and TRBJ1-6, the full variable domain reads NAGVMQNPRHLVRRRGQEARLRCSPMKGHSHVYWYRQLPEEGLKFMVYLQKENIIDESGMPKERFSAEFPKEGPSILRIQQVVRGDSAAYFCASSPYRDNSPLHFGNGTRLTVT.

This chain's CDR3 is CAIRGTSGPGTDTQYF. The CDR3 DNA reads TGTGCCATCAGAGGGACTAGCGGACCCGGGACAGATACGCAGTATTTT. The chain uses TRBV10-3 and TRBJ2-3, with 11 bases matching TRBD2. CDR3 length: 16 residues. CDR1 ENHRY and CDR2 SYGVKD come from the germline V gene. The V gene end was trimmed by 6 bases and the J gene end by 3 bases; junction bases not matched to a gene: 8.

About this clone: Other DNA sequences of this sample code for an identical CDR3. The V and J genes are TRBV19 and TRBJ2-1, with D possibly matching TRBD1 (6 bases). The V end was cut by 5 bases, the J end by 1 base, with 12 bases between. In germline, CDR1 is LNHDA, CDR2 SQIVND (reference sequence). The CDR3 has 15 amino acids. CDR3 DNA: TGTGCCAGTAGTGGGGGCCTGGCGTCCTACAATGAGCAGTTCTTC. It translates to CASSGGLASYNEQFF.

V usage is TRBV18 and J usage is TRBJ2-1, with TRBD1 as a possible D gene (6 bases). The CDR3 length is 16 residues. V dropped 4 bases and J dropped 6 bases, with 19 bases sitting between them. Germline-derived CDR1 and CDR2 are KGHSH and LQKENI. The CDR3 DNA follows: TGTGCCAGCTCACTACAGGGCAGCCGGACTGGCAATGAGCAGTTCTTC. Its protein is CASSLQGSRTGNEQFF. Variable domain in full (rest from reference TRBV18 and TRBJ2-1): NAGVMQNPRHLVRRRGQEARLRCSPMKGHSHVYWYRQLPEEGLKFMVYLQKENIIDESGMPKERFSAEFPKEGPSILRIQQVVRGDSAAYFCASSLQGSRTGNEQFFGPGTRLTVL.

The chain has TRBV28 and TRBJ1-6; 8 bases match TRBD1. With V trimmed by 6 bases and J by 13 bases, 11 bases remained unmatched. The CDR3 is made up of 14 amino acids. The V gene's germline CDR1 is MDHEN and CDR2 SYDVKM. As DNA, the CDR3 is TGTGCCAGCAGCCCCGGGACAGGCCCGCAGCCCCTCCACTTT. Translated: CASSPGTGPQPLHF.

The chain links TRBV2 to TRBJ1-2, with D possibly being TRBD1 (5 bases). V lost 6 bases, J lost 1 base, and 15 bases lay in between. The CDR3 has 15 amino acids. Germline-derived CDR1 and CDR2 are SNHLY and FYNNEI. CDR3 coding DNA: TGTGCCAGCAGCCAGAACGACAGAAGTAACTATGGCTACACCTTC. It is translated as CASSQNDRSNYGYTF.

This chain uses TRBV6-2 or TRBV6-3 with TRBJ2-3, with D perhaps matching TRBD1 (6 bases). This CDR3 has 16 amino acids. V gave up 5 bases and J gave up 0 bases, with 15 bases separating them. Germline V lookup: CDR1 MNHEY, CDR2 SVGEGT. CDR3 loop: CASSPDRSPSTDTQYF. The CDR3, as DNA: TGTGCCAGCAGTCCCGACAGGAGTCCTAGCACAGATACGCAGTATTTT.

The chain has TRBV6-1 and TRBJ1-3; 9 bases agree with TRBD1. The CDR3 totals 16 residues. Germline trimming cut 4 bases from V and 4 bases from J; bases unmatched to any gene: 8. Germline-derived CDR1 and CDR2 are MNHNS and SASEGT. CDR3 amino acids: CASSAGTGTGGNTIYF. Here the CDR3 DNA reads TGTGCCAGCAGTGCCGGGACAGGGACGGGAGGAAACACCATATATTTT.

This clone was counted a few times. The chain combines TRBV10-3 with TRBJ2-2; 7 bases are shared with TRBD1. Per the germline V gene, CDR1 is ENHRY and CDR2 is SYGVKD. V was clipped by 6 bases and J by 6 bases; unmatched bases: 4. CDR3 length: 13 amino acids. In DNA, the CDR3 is TGTGCCATCAGCCGGACAGGTTCCGGGGAGCTGTTTTTT. The encoded protein is CAISRTGSGELFF.

The V and J genes are TRBV9 and TRBJ2-1; 9 bases map to TRBD2. J was trimmed by 1 base and V by 2 bases; bases with no gene match: 1. Germline values: CDR1 SGDLS, CDR2 YYNGEE. The CDR3 has 15 residues. DNA of the CDR3: TGTGCCAGCAGCGTTAGCGGGAGATCCTACAATGAGCAGTTCTTC. Protein sequence: CASSVSGRSYNEQFF.

CDR3 in amino acids: CASSQVLAGGSSYEQYF. The CDR3 DNA sequence: TGTGCCAGCAGCCAAGTCCTAGCGGGGGGGAGCTCCTACGAGCAGTACTTC. The V and J genes are TRBV4-2 and TRBJ2-7; 12 nucleotides line up with TRBD2. The CDR3 runs to 17 residues. Looked up from germline, CDR1 is LGHNA and CDR2 is YNFKEQ. After removal of 1 base from V and 0 bases from J, the junction contained 4 bases not matched to a gene.

The gene calls are TRBV7-9 and TRBJ2-1, with D maybe TRBD2 (7 bases). Germline V gene sequence: CDR1 SEHNR, CDR2 FQNEAQ (reference sequence). Trimming stripped 3 bases from V and 5 bases from J, with 11 bases between. This CDR3 is 14 amino acids long. The CDR3 here is CASSFRGANNEQFF. Written as DNA, the CDR3 is TGTGCCAGCAGCTTCCGGGGGGCCAACAATGAGCAGTTCTTC.

This chain connects TRBV6-4 to TRBJ1-5, with D perhaps TRBD1 (5 bases). CDR3 size: 18 residues. Trimming cost V 6 bases and J 0 bases, with 21 bases left between them. Germline lookup yields CDR1 MRHNA and CDR2 SNTAGT. Here the CDR3 reads CASSSLGLLTDSNQPQHF. The CDR3 DNA follows: TGTGCCAGCAGCTCCCTGGGACTATTGACGGATAGCAATCAGCCCCAGCATTTT.

The chain uses TRBV19 and TRBJ2-7; 11 nucleotides agree with TRBD1. In germline, CDR1 is LNHDA, CDR2 SQIVND (reference sequence). The CDR3 has 15 amino acids. V gave up 1 base and J gave up 4 bases; unmatched junction bases: 3. The CDR3 DNA follows: TGTGCCAGTAGTATAGTCGGGACAGGGGGTTACGAGCAGTACTTC. Its translation is CASSIVGTGGYEQYF.

The V gene is TRBV9, the J gene TRBJ1-2, with D uncertain. From germline, CDR1 is SGDLS and CDR2 YYNGEE. The V and J ends lost 4 bases and 7 bases respectively, with 11 bases between them. The CDR3 covers 12 residues. CDR3 residues: CASSLTSGGYTF. Written as DNA, the CDR3 is TGTGCCAGCAGCCTTACTAGTGGTGGCTACACCTTC. Full variable domain (rest looked up from reference TRBV9 and TRBJ1-2): DSGVTQTPKHLITATGQRVTLRCSPRSGDLSVYWYQQSLDQGLQFLIQYYNGEERAKGNILERFSAQQFPDLHSELNLSSLELGDSALYFCASSLTSGGYTFGSGTRLTVV.

The CDR3 region is CASSFLSSGGRETQYF. In DNA, the CDR3 is TGCGCCAGCAGCTTTCTGTCTAGCGGGGGGCGAGAGACCCAGTACTTC. The chain is built from TRBV5-1 and TRBJ2-5, with 11 bases that match TRBD2. The CDR3 runs to 16 residues. With 2 bases clipped from V and 4 bases from J, the junction kept 7 bases outside the gene matches. Germline values: CDR1 SGHRS, CDR2 YFSETQ.

The CDR3 is CASSPWTGGLPGGELFF. CDR3 bases: TGTGCCAGCAGCCCTTGGACAGGGGGCCTCCCCGGCGGGGAGCTGTTTTTT. The genes are TRBV7-6 and TRBJ2-2, with 11 bases matching TRBD1. This CDR3 contains 17 residues. V was pared by 5 bases and J by 7 bases, with 12 bases of the junction left unmatched. CDR1 and CDR2 (germline): SGHVS, FNYEAQ.

This clone has just a few counts. V gene TRBV29-1 combines with J gene TRBJ2-3; D unresolved. V lost 3 bases, J lost 8 bases, and 15 bases lay in between. The CDR3 is 13 amino acids. CDR1 and CDR2 (germline): SQVTM, ANQGSEA. The CDR3 region is CSVERSSRPTQYF. The DNA of the CDR3 is TGCAGCGTTGAGCGTAGTAGCCGTCCTACGCAGTATTTT.

The chain employs TRBV5-4 and TRBJ2-3; TRBD1 is a possible D gene (6 bases). The V end lost 4 bases, the J end lost 0 bases, and 18 bases lay between the germline ends. The CDR3 consists of 17 residues. From germline, CDR1 is SGHNT and CDR2 YYREEE (reference sequence). The CDR3 protein is CASSMNPGTTSTDTQYF. In DNA form, the CDR3 reads TGTGCCAGCAGCATGAACCCCGGGACAACTAGCACAGATACGCAGTATTTT.

The V call is TRBV30, the J call TRBJ1-2; D uncertain. Trimming pared 0 bases from V and 4 bases from J, leaving 12 bases between. CDR1 and CDR2 (germline): GTSNPN, SVGIG (reference sequence). The CDR3 totals 14 residues. CDR3 protein: CAWSVVPPGYGYTF. Written as DNA, the CDR3 is TGTGCCTGGAGTGTGGTGCCACCGGGCTATGGCTACACCTTC.

DNA for the CDR3: TGTGCCATCAGTGAGTCCAGGCGGGACGATCAGCCCCAGCATTTT. Translated: CAISESRRDDQPQHF. This chain connects TRBV10-3 to TRBJ1-5; D perhaps matches TRBD1 (5 bases). The V end lost 0 bases, the J end lost 5 bases, and 11 bases lay between the germline ends. The CDR3 runs to 15 residues. Germline CDR1 is ENHRY and CDR2 is SYGVKD.

The chain couples TRBV19 to TRBJ1-5; tentative D call: TRBD1 (5 bases). From germline, CDR1 is LNHDA and CDR2 SQIVND (reference sequence). The V end lost 2 bases, the J end lost 0 bases, and 8 bases lay between the germline ends. This CDR3 comprises 15 residues. CDR3 residues: CASSIRGDSNQPQHF. The CDR3, as DNA: TGTGCCAGTAGTATACGGGGGGATAGCAATCAGCCCCAGCATTTT.